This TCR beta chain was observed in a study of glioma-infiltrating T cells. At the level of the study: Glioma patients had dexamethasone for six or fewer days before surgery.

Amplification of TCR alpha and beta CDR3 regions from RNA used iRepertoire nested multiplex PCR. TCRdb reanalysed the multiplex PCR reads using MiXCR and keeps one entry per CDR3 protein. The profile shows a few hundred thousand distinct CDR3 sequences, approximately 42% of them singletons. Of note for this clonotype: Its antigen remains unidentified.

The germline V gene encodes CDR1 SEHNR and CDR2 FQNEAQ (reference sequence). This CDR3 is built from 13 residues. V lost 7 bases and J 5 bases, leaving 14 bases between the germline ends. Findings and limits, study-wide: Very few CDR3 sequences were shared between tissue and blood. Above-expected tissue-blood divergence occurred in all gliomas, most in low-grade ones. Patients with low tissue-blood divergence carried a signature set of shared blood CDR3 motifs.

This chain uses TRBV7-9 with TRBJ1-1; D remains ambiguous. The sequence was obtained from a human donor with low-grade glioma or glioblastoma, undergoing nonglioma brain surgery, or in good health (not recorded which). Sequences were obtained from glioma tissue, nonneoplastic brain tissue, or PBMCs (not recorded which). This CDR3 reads CASNPNRRTEAFF. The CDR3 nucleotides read TGTGCCAGCAACCCTAATAGACGGACTGAAGCTTTCTTT.